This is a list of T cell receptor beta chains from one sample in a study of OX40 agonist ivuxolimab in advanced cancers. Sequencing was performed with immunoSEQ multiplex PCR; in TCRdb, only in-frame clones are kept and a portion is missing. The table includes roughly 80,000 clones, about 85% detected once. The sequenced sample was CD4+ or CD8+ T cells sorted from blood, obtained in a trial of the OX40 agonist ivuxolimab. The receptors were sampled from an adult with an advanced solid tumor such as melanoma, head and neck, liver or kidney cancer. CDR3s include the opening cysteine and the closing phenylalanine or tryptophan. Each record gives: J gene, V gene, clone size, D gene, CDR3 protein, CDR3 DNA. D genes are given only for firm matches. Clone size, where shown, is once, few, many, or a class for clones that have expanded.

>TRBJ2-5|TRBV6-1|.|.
CASSRAVETQYF
TGTGCCAGCAGCAGGGCGGTAGAGACCCAGTACTTC
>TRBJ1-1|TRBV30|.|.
CAWAGAPRNTEAFF
TGTGCCTGGGCCGGGGCTCCCCGGAACACTGAAGCTTTCTTT
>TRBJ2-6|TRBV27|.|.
CASSYTGRVAGANVLTF
TGTGCCAGCAGTTACACAGGGCGTGTAGCTGGGGCCAACGTCCTGACTTTC
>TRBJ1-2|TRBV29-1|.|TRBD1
CSAVTGGSGGYTF
TGCAGCGCCGTGACAGGGGGATCGGGCGGCTACACCTTC
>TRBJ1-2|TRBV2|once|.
CASSELDRTYGYTF
TGTGCCAGCAGTGAATTAGACAGGACCTATGGCTACACCTTC
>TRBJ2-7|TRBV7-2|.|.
CASSQGSQGLYEQYF
TGTGCCAGCAGTCAGGGCTCCCAAGGTTTATACGAGCAGTACTTC
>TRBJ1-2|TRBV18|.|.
CASSPSRDTYGYTF
TGTGCCAGCTCACCATCCAGGGATACCTATGGCTACACCTTC
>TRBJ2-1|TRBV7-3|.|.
CASSQERATVNEQFF
TGTGCCAGCAGCCAGGAGCGGGCTACAGTCAATGAGCAGTTCTTC
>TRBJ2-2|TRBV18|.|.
CASSLRREQLPGELFF
TGTGCCAGCTCACTTCGACGGGAACAGCTACCCGGGGAGCTGTTTTTT
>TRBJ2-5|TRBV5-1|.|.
CASSLRGAETQYF
TGCGCCAGCAGCCTGCGGGGTGCGGAGACCCAGTACTTC
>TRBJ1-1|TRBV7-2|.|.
CASSLSWGNTEAFF
TGTGCCAGCAGCTTGAGCTGGGGGAACACTGAAGCTTTCTTT
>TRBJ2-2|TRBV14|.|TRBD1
CASSRRDRLSGELFF
TGTGCCAGCAGCCGCAGGGACAGGTTATCCGGGGAGCTGTTTTTT
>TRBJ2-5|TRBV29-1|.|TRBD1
CSVEGDRGHEETQYF
TGCAGCGTTGAAGGGGACAGGGGGCACGAAGAGACCCAGTACTTC
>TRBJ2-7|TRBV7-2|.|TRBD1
CASSDRDSSSYEQYF
TGTGCCAGCAGCGATCGGGACAGCAGCTCCTACGAGCAGTACTTC
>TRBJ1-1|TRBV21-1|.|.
CASSPGGRGTEAFF
TGTGCCAGCAGCCCGGGGGGAAGGGGCACTGAAGCTTTCTTT
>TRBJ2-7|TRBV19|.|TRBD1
CASSGQGYEQYF
TGTGCCAGTAGCGGACAGGGCTACGAGCAGTACTTC
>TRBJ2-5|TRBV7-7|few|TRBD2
CASSPGTSPIETQYF
TGTGCTAGCAGCCCCGGGACTAGCCCGATTGAGACCCAGTACTTC
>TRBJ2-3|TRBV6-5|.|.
CASSYGGAGTDTQYF
TGTGCCAGCAGTTACGGGGGGGCCGGCACAGATACGCAGTATTTT
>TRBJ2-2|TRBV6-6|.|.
CASTKRGRNTGELFF
TGTGCCAGCACCAAACGGGGCCGTAACACCGGGGAGCTGTTTTTT
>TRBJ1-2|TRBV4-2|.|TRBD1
CASSQDHGTGGRVNYGYTF
TGTGCCAGCAGCCAAGATCACGGGACAGGAGGACGGGTTAACTATGGCTACACCTTC
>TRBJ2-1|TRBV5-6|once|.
CASSWGPHMDYNEQFF
TGTGCCAGCAGCTGGGGACCCCATATGGACTACAATGAGCAGTTCTTC
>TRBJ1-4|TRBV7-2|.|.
CASSATNEKLFF
TGTGCCAGCAGTGCAACTAATGAAAAACTGTTTTTT
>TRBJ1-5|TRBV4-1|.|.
CASSQVDIPGNQPQHF
TGCGCCAGCAGCCAAGTTGACATTCCTGGCAATCAGCCCCAGCATTTT
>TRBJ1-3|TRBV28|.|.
CASSFPQLGNTIYF
TGTGCCAGCAGTTTTCCCCAGCTGGGAAACACCATATATTTT
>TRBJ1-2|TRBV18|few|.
CASSPEGNYGYTF
TGTGCCAGCTCACCAGAGGGGAACTATGGCTACACCTTC
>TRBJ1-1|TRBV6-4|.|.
CASSRSEAFF
TGTGCCAGCAGTAGATCTGAAGCTTTCTTT
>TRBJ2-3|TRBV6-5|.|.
CASSLSTGTGDTQYF
TGTGCCAGCAGTTTATCCACGGGGACGGGAGATACGCAGTATTTT
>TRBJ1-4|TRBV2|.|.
CASSVQRATNEKLFF
TGTGCCAGCAGTGTCCAGAGGGCAACTAATGAAAAACTGTTTTTT
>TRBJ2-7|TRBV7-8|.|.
CASSVGYSRSSYEQYF
TGTGCCAGCAGCGTTGGGTACAGTAGGAGCTCCTACGAGCAGTACTTC
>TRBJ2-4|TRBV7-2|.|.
CASSLGQRLAKNIQYF
TGTGCCAGCAGCCTCGGACAGCGACTAGCCAAAAACATTCAGTACTTC
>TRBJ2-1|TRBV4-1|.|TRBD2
CASSPTSGLNEQFF
TGCGCCAGCAGCCCTACTAGCGGCCTAAATGAGCAGTTCTTC
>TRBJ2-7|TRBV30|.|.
CAWRQGDVEQYF
TGTGCCTGGCGGCAGGGCGACGTCGAGCAGTACTTC
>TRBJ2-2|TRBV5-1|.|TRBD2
CASSFRGLAANTGELFF
TGCGCCAGCAGCTTTAGGGGACTAGCGGCTAACACCGGGGAGCTGTTTTTT
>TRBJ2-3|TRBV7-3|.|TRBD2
CASSLQGRGLAGATDTQYF
TGTGCCAGCAGCTTACAGGGCCGTGGGCTAGCGGGGGCGACAGATACGCAGTATTTT
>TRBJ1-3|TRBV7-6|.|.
CASSLNTDAGNTIYF
TGTGCCAGCAGCTTAAATACGGACGCTGGAAACACCATATATTTT
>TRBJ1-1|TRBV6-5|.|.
CASSYSGGESTEAFF
TGTGCCAGCAGTTACTCGGGCGGGGAGAGCACTGAAGCTTTCTTT
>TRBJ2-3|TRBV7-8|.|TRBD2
CASSSRTSGGFSTDTQYF
TGTGCCAGCAGCTCAAGGACTAGCGGGGGATTCAGCACAGATACGCAGTATTTT
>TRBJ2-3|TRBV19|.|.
CASSPGGTDTQYF
TGTGCCAGTAGTCCGGGAGGCACAGATACGCAGTATTTT
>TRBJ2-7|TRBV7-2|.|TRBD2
CASILSGISYEQYF
TGTGCCAGCATCCTCAGCGGGATTAGCTACGAGCAGTACTTC
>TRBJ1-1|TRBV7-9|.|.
CASSLLSGSNTEAFF
TGTGCCAGCAGCTTATTATCCGGATCTAACACTGAAGCTTTCTTT
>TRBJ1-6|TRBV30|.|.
CAWSVGKGPTPLHF
TGTGCCTGGAGTGTGGGGAAGGGGCCCACACCCCTCCACTTT
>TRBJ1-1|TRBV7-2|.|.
CASSKTRNTEAFF
TGTGCCAGCAGTAAGACGAGAAACACTGAAGCTTTCTTT
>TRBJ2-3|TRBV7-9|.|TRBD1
CASSLSWDRGTDTQYF
TGTGCCAGCAGCTTATCATGGGACAGGGGCACAGATACGCAGTATTTT
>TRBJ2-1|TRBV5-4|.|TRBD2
CASSLVGGTSVNYNEQFF
TGTGCCAGCAGCTTGGTAGGCGGGACTAGCGTCAATTACAATGAGCAGTTCTTC
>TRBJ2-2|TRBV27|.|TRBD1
CASSPRTGGLIGELFF
TGTGCCAGCAGTCCGAGGACAGGGGGATTAATCGGGGAGCTGTTTTTT